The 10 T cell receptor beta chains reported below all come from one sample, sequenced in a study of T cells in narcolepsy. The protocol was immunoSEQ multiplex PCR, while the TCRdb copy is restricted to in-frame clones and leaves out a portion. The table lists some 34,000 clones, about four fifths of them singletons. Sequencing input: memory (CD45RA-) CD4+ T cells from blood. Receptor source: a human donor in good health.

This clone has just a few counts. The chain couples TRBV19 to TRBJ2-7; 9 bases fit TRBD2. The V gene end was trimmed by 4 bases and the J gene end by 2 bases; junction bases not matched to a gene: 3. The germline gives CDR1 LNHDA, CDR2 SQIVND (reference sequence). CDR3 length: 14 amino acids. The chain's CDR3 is CASSTGLATYEQYF. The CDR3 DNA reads TGTGCCAGTAGTACCGGACTAGCGACCTACGAGCAGTACTTC.

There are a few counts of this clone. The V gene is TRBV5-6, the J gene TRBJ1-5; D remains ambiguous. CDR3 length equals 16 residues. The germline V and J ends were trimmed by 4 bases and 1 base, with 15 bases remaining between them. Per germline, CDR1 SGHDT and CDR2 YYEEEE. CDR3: CASSTRWVGSNQPQHF. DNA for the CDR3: TGTGCCAGCAGCACCAGGTGGGTCGGGAGCAATCAGCCCCAGCATTTT. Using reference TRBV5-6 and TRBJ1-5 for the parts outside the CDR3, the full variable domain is DAGVTQSPTHLIKTRGQQVTLRCSPKSGHDTVSWYQQALGQGPQFIFQYYEEEERQRGNFPDRFSGHQFPNYSSELNVNALLLGDSALYLCASSTRWVGSNQPQHFGDGTRLSIL.

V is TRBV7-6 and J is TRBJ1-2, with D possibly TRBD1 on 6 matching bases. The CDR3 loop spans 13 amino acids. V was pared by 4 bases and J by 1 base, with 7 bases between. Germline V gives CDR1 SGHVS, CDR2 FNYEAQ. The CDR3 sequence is CASSSRGNYGYTF. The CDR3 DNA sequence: TGTGCCAGCAGCTCCAGGGGTAACTATGGCTACACCTTC.

CDR3 amino acids: CASSLRLAGGLGPDEQFF. DNA for the CDR3: TGTGCCAGCAGCTTACGATTAGCGGGAGGTCTTGGTCCGGATGAGCAGTTCTTC. The chain employs TRBV11-2 and TRBJ2-1, with 10 positions matching TRBD2. Germline values: CDR1 SGHAT, CDR2 FQNNGV. This CDR3 has 18 residues. V lost 2 bases and J lost 8; bases outside the gene matches: 15.

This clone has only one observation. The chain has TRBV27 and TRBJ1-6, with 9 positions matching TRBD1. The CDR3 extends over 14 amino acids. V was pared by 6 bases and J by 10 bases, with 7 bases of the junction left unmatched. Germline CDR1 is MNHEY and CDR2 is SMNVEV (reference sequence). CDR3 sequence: CASRPQGAGSPLHF. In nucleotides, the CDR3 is TGTGCCAGCAGACCACAGGGGGCTGGGTCACCCCTCCACTTT.

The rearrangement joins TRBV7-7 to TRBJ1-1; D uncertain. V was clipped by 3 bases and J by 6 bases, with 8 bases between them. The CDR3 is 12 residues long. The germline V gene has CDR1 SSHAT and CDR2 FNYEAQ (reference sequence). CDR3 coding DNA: TGTGCCAGCAGCTTCCGGCGGGCTGAAGCTTTCTTT. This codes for CASSFRRAEAFF.

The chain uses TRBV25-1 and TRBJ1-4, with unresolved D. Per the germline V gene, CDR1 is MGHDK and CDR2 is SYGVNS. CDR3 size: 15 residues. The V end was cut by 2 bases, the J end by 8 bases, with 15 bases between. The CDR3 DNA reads TGTGCCAGCAGTGAACGCGTCCGGGCTGGCGAAAAACTGTTTTTT. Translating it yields CASSERVRAGEKLFF.

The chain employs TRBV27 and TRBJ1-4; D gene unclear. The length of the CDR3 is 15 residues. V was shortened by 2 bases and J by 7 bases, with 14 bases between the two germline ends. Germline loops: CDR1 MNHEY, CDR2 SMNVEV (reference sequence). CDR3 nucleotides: TGTGCCAGCAGTTTAAGTTGGTCGCGGGCTGAAAAACTGTTTTTT. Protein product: CASSLSWSRAEKLFF.

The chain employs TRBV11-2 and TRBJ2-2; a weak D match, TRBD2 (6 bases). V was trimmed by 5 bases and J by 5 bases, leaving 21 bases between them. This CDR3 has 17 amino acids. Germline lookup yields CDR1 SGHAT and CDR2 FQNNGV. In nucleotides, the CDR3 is TGTGCCAGCAGCGCCCGACTGCCGGGAGAATATACCGGGGAGCTGTTTTTT. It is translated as CASSARLPGEYTGELFF.

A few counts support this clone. CDR3 residues: CSVGGTGGGNIQYF. CDR3 nucleotides: TGCAGCGTTGGGGGGACAGGGGGAGGGAACATTCAGTACTTC. The chain links TRBV29-1 to TRBJ2-4; 11 bases agree with TRBD1. The V gene end was trimmed by 4 bases and the J gene end by 7 bases; junction bases not matched to a gene: 6. Germline V CDR1 and CDR2: SQVTM, ANQGSEA. The CDR3 length is 14 residues.